This is a list of T cell receptor beta chains from one sample in a study of cytomegalovirus exposure and HLA in healthy donors. Sequenced by immunoSEQ multiplex PCR; TCRdb stores in-frame clones only, minus some. The sample comprises about 120,000 clones, about 80% of which are singletons, and around 3.2% rests with the top ten. The material sequenced was PBMCs. These receptors were taken from an older woman in good health and CMV-seropositive. CDR3s leave out the opening cysteine and the closing phenylalanine or tryptophan. Fields, in order: clone size, V gene, D gene, CDR3 protein. A D gene is named only where the DNA matches it firmly. Clone size is stated in some rows and not others, as once, few, many or a class when expanded.

>once|TRBV7-7|TRBD2
ASSFQGGETQY
>NA|TRBV19|TRBD1
ASSMDRERTEAF
>NA|TRBV4-2|TRBD1
ASSQFPRAGTGGWSLH
>NA|TRBV11-2|TRBD1
ASSSAGTGSNEQF
>NA|TRBV5-1|TRBD1
ASSLGTAQETQY
>NA|TRBV7-2|TRBD1
ASSFTPGGAGGANYGYT
>NA|TRBV14|TRBD2
ASSQLAGSYNEQF
>few|TRBV4-1|NA
ASSQPGDSYEQY
>NA|TRBV30|TRBD2
AWSIPGRANEQF
>medium-sized|TRBV4-2|TRBD1
ASSHTGAGGYT
>NA|TRBV7-8|NA
ASSPRGKTQY
>NA|TRBV7-3|TRBD1
ASSLIAGGNTGELF
>NA|TRBV5-1|NA
ASSSGTQNTGELF
>NA|TRBV5-1|NA
ASSLLGGTYNEQF
>NA|TRBV5-3|NA
ARIPETVYTGELF
>NA|TRBV10-3|NA
AIGEDSSYEQY
>few|TRBV10-3|NA
AISESSGAWETQY
>NA|TRBV28|TRBD2
ARPAGGICYEQY
>NA|TRBV2|TRBD1
ASSGPGQGFTGELF